This TCR beta chain comes out of a study of blood T cell repertoires in COVID-19. Per germline, CDR1 MDHEN and CDR2 SYDVKM. V lost 6 bases and J 3 bases, leaving 12 bases between the germline ends. This CDR3 spans 13 amino acids. How the authors handled the data: Reference gene primer amplification gave estimated nucleated cell counts. Using immunoSEQ multiplex PCR, the repertoire was profiled, and TCRdb retains in-frame clones only, with some absent. Clone size and the V and J calls come from that table; the DNA yielded D and trimming. The repertoire consists of about 300,000 clones, with 90% occurring once and the leading ten covering 3.5% to 4.5%.

The rearrangement links TRBV28 to TRBJ2-7; D may be TRBD1 (6 bases). The TCR originated in a woman younger than 30 with acute COVID-19. Sample: PBMCs or T cells enriched from blood (not recorded which). CDR3: CASSYGQSYEQYF. The CDR3 DNA reads TGTGCCAGCAGCTACGGACAGAGCTACGAGCAGTACTTC.